The sequence of this TCR beta chain was determined in a study of CD8 T cells in Susac syndrome. Study context: Patients with Susac syndrome, at blood draw, were therapy-naive, on corticosteroids, or on intravenous immunoglobulin alone.

The CDR3 runs to 14 residues. Germline assignment: CDR1 SGHDN and CDR2 FVKESK. The germline V and J ends were trimmed by 1 base and 4 bases, with 10 bases remaining between them. Random hexamers were used to reverse transcribe the RNA input (about 0.45 to 1 ug). Multiplex PCR with immunoSEQ amplified the TCR beta CDR3 across 54 Vbeta and 13 Jbeta. TCRdb called the immunoSEQ multiplex PCR reads again in MiXCR, with one record for every CDR3 protein. The data show around 130,000 distinct CDR3 sequences, 90% to 95% seen once. The chain joins TRBV14 to TRBJ1-2, with D perhaps matching TRBD1 (5 bases). The sequence was obtained from a human donor with Susac syndrome. Material for sequencing was CD8+ T cells from PBMCs. CDR3 DNA: TGTGCCAGCAGCCAAGGAGGGGAGGCCTATGGCTACACCTTC. Translated: CASSQGGEAYGYTF.